Listed below are T cell receptor beta chains from one sample, sequenced in a study of blood T cell repertoires in COVID-19. Measured with immunoSEQ multiplex PCR; TCRdb has only the in-frame clones, and not every one. The table records roughly 160,000 clones, over 80% of them present only once. The sample was peripheral blood. The receptors derive from a woman over 75 with COVID-19, enrolled during active disease. The CDR3 runs from the conserved cysteine through the conserved F or W. The D gene is left open where the match is weak. Part of the rows lack a size; the others show once, few, many or a class for expanded clones.

size: few; J: TRBJ1-1; D: NA; V: TRBV6-5; DNA: TGTGCCAGCACGACAGCCAACACTGAAGCTTTCTTT; CDR3: CASTTANTEAFF
size: once; J: TRBJ1-1; D: NA; V: TRBV2; DNA: TGTGCCAGCAGTATGGACAGGAACACTGAAGCTTTCTTT; CDR3: CASSMDRNTEAFF
size: NA; J: TRBJ1-5; D: NA; V: TRBV12-3/TRBV12-4; DNA: TGTGCCAGCCTTGGACAACCCAATCAGCCCCAGCATTTT; CDR3: CASLGQPNQPQHF
size: NA; J: TRBJ2-5; D: NA; V: TRBV4-1; DNA: TGCGCCAGCACCCCGGCCCCCCGGGACCAAGAGACCCAGTACTTC; CDR3: CASTPAPRDQETQYF
size: NA; J: TRBJ2-1; D: TRBD1; V: TRBV9; DNA: TGTGCCAGCAGCGTCTACCCCGGGACAGGGGTGCATGAGCAGTTCTTC; CDR3: CASSVYPGTGVHEQFF
size: NA; J: TRBJ1-2; D: TRBD1; V: TRBV12-3/TRBV12-4; DNA: TGTGCCAGCAGTCTGATACAGGGGGATGGCTACACCTTC; CDR3: CASSLIQGDGYTF
size: NA; J: TRBJ1-5; D: TRBD1; V: TRBV7-8; DNA: TGTGCCAGCAGCCCGGTACAGGGGGCGCGGGGCAATCAGCCCCAGCATTTT; CDR3: CASSPVQGARGNQPQHF
size: NA; J: TRBJ2-2; D: NA; V: TRBV9; DNA: TGTGCCAGCAGCGCTGAGTTCTGGACCGGGGAGCTGTTTTTT; CDR3: CASSAEFWTGELFF
size: NA; J: TRBJ1-1; D: TRBD1; V: TRBV7-2; DNA: TGTGCCAGCAGCTTAAGACAGGGGGGTTCTGAAGCTTTCTTT; CDR3: CASSLRQGGSEAFF
size: NA; J: TRBJ2-7; D: NA; V: TRBV6-5; DNA: TGTGCCAGCAGCCCAACCGGGAAAGGCAACGAGCAGTACTTC; CDR3: CASSPTGKGNEQYF
size: NA; J: TRBJ1-5; D: TRBD1; V: TRBV28; DNA: TGTGCCAGCAGTCCTAGGACAGGGGTTAATCAGCCCCAGCATTTT; CDR3: CASSPRTGVNQPQHF
size: NA; J: TRBJ2-7; D: NA; V: TRBV11-2; DNA: TGTGCCAGCAGCTCTCGTTGGAGAGACGAGCAGTACTTC; CDR3: CASSSRWRDEQYF
size: NA; J: TRBJ2-1; D: NA; V: TRBV6-5; DNA: TGTGCCAGCACCCCTTACAGGGCATATAATGAGCAGTTCTTC; CDR3: CASTPYRAYNEQFF
size: NA; J: TRBJ1-1; D: NA; V: TRBV5-1; DNA: TGCGCCAGCAGCTTAAGCCCGAGCGAGGACTTTAGGACTGAAGCTTTCTTT; CDR3: CASSLSPSEDFRTEAFF
size: NA; J: TRBJ2-1; D: TRBD2; V: TRBV11-2; DNA: TGTGCCAGCAGCTTAGGCGATAGCGGGGGGGCTCAGGAGCAGTTCTTC; CDR3: CASSLGDSGGAQEQFF
size: NA; J: TRBJ1-6; D: NA; V: TRBV2; DNA: TGTGCCAGCAGCCAGGGATCACCCCTCCACTTT; CDR3: CASSQGSPLHF
size: NA; J: TRBJ2-3; D: NA; V: TRBV6-4; DNA: TGTGCCAGCAGGAAAGCCTGGGGGCGGTATATAGATACGCAGTATTTT; CDR3: CASRKAWGRYIDTQYF
size: NA; J: TRBJ1-5; D: TRBD1; V: TRBV19; DNA: TGTGCCAGTAGTCCGGGACAGCCGAATAGCAATCAGCCCCAGCATTTT; CDR3: CASSPGQPNSNQPQHF
size: NA; J: TRBJ2-7; D: TRBD2; V: TRBV28; DNA: TGTGCCATCGGGGGGTTAGCGGGAGGGCCCTACGAGCAGTACTTC; CDR3: CAIGGLAGGPYEQYF
size: NA; J: TRBJ1-2; D: NA; V: TRBV6-5; DNA: TGTGCCAGCAGGTGGGGACAAAGCGGCTACACCTTC; CDR3: CASRWGQSGYTF
size: NA; J: TRBJ2-7; D: TRBD2; V: TRBV5-4; DNA: TGTGCCAGCAGCCGTGATAGCGGGAGTTACGAGCAGTACTTC; CDR3: CASSRDSGSYEQYF
size: once; J: TRBJ1-1; D: NA; V: TRBV5-1; DNA: TGCGCCAGCAGCTTGTCGTCACAGAACACTGAAGCTTTCTTT; CDR3: CASSLSSQNTEAFF
size: NA; J: TRBJ2-7; D: NA; V: TRBV7-9; DNA: TGTGCCAGCAGCTCGGGAGCTACCCGCGTTTACGAGCAGTACTTC; CDR3: CASSSGATRVYEQYF
size: NA; J: TRBJ1-3; D: NA; V: TRBV6-5; DNA: TGTGCCAGCCAAAGGGGCTCTGGAAACACCATATATTTT; CDR3: CASQRGSGNTIYF